The clone carrying this TCR beta chain came up a few times. This specimen belongs to a study of regulatory T cells in long-lasting Graves disease. Background on the study: Persistent Graves' disease meant over 5 years of antithyroid drugs with positive TSH receptor antibodies.

The time point is: persistent/refractory GD, antithyroid drugs over 5 years with positive TRAb. Researchers made the TCR library from RNA that was extracted from PBMCs. The CDR3 extends over 17 amino acids. CDR1 is DFQATT, CDR2 SNEGSKA, per germline (reference sequence). The V gene lost 0 bases and the J gene lost 2 bases, with 19 bases spanning the gap. The TCR beta library used iRepertoire HTBI primers with Arm-PCR amplification of CDR3. TCRdb reanalysed the multiplex PCR reads using MiXCR and keeps one entry per CDR3 protein. The top ten hold around 30% of the sample, which has roughly 360,000 distinct CDR3 sequences, approximately 25% seen once.

The gene calls are TRBV20-1 and TRBJ2-5; perhaps TRBD1 as D (5 bases). Sequenced here: peripheral blood mononuclear cells (PBMCs), sampled when the disease was refractory, from a patient treated with antithyroid drugs. This TCR was sampled from a woman between 40 and 50 years old with Graves disease. The CDR3 protein is CSARDFKRHGQQETQYF. The CDR3 nucleotides are TGCAGTGCTAGAGATTTTAAACGACACGGACAACAAGAGACCCAGTACTTC.